These T cell receptor beta chains were read from a single sample in a study of cytomegalovirus exposure and HLA in healthy donors. Data came from immunoSEQ multiplex PCR; TCRdb stores just in-frame clones and leaves some out. The table lists about 140,000 clones, roughly 80% of them singletons, with about 3.4% in the top ten. The sample comprised PBMCs. These TCRs come from a male donor in good health and CMV-seronegative. Each CDR3 is given with its conserved first and last residue. A D gene is named only where the DNA matches it firmly. Clone size is not always given. Where it is, it says once, few, many or a class for expanded clones.

abundance,d_gene,j_gene,v_gene,CDR3nt,CDR3aa
NA,NA,TRBJ2-7,TRBV28,TGTGCCAGCAGCGCGTCCCCCGGGAACTACGAGCAGTACTTC,CASSASPGNYEQYF
NA,TRBD2,TRBJ2-7,TRBV19,TGTGCCAGTAGTATCTTTGGTGGTGGCGGGAGCTCCTACGAGCAGTACTTC,CASSIFGGGGSSYEQYF
NA,TRBD2,TRBJ2-4,TRBV28,TGTGCCAGCAGTCCCTCACTAGCGGGAGGGCGAAACATTCAGTACTTC,CASSPSLAGGRNIQYF
NA,TRBD2,TRBJ2-7,TRBV14,TGTGCCAGCAGCCAAGGACTAGCGGGGGCCCGCTACGAGCAGTACTTC,CASSQGLAGARYEQYF
NA,TRBD2,TRBJ2-7,TRBV7-9,TGTGCCAGCAGCTTAGTAGCGGGCGAGCAGTACTTC,CASSLVAGEQYF
NA,NA,TRBJ2-1,TRBV11-3,TGTGCCAGCAGCGCCCAAACCGGGAGCGAGCAGTTCTTC,CASSAQTGSEQFF
NA,TRBD1,TRBJ2-1,TRBV19,TGTGCCAGTAGTATCGGACAGGGCGATGAGCAGTTCTTC,CASSIGQGDEQFF
NA,NA,TRBJ1-5,TRBV5-4,TGTGCCAGCAGCTTACAGGGTAGCAATCAGCCCCAGCATTTT,CASSLQGSNQPQHF
NA,NA,TRBJ2-5,TRBV15,TGTGCCACCAGCAGAGTTCCCGGGGTAGGACAGACCCAGTACTTC,CATSRVPGVGQTQYF
once,NA,TRBJ2-7,TRBV6-5,TGTGCCAGCAGTTACTCAGGGGCTTACGAGCAGTACTTC,CASSYSGAYEQYF
NA,TRBD1,TRBJ2-7,TRBV9,TGTGCCAGCAGCCCCAAGGGACAGGGGGCGGAGGACTACGAGCAGTACTTC,CASSPKGQGAEDYEQYF
once,TRBD1,TRBJ2-5,TRBV28,TGTGCCAGCAGTCACTTCTTCAGGGGGCTCTGGGAGACCCAGTACTTC,CASSHFFRGLWETQYF
NA,NA,TRBJ2-1,TRBV19,TGTGCCAGTAGTATCTTCGCTAGCGACGACTACAATGAGCAGTTCTTC,CASSIFASDDYNEQFF
once,NA,TRBJ1-5,TRBV19,TGTGCCAGTAGTATGGACACCCCTTATAGCAATCAGCCCCAGCATTTT,CASSMDTPYSNQPQHF
NA,NA,TRBJ1-2,TRBV28,TGTGCCAGCAGTCGGCGGGACTATGGCTACACCTTC,CASSRRDYGYTF
NA,TRBD2,TRBJ2-1,TRBV12-5,TGTGCTAGTGGTTTGGACCTAGCGGGGGTCTACAATGAGCAGTTCTTC,CASGLDLAGVYNEQFF
NA,TRBD2,TRBJ2-1,TRBV30,TGTGCCTGGAGTGTTAGGTTTAGGACTAGCGGGAATCCGGCACACACTCACTCCTACAATGAGCAGTTCTTC,CAWSVRFRTSGNPAHTHSYNEQFF
NA,NA,TRBJ2-5,TRBV4-1,TGCGCCAGCAGCCAAGAGGGGCGGGGGCTCCAAGAGACCCAGTACTTC,CASSQEGRGLQETQYF
NA,TRBD2,TRBJ2-1,TRBV10-3,TGTGCCATCAGTGAGGGGAGGGTGGTAGTTGAGCAGTTCTTC,CAISEGRVVVEQFF
NA,NA,TRBJ2-3,TRBV19,TGTGCCAGTAGTAGCGAGGGGGACGTAGATACGCAGTATTTT,CASSSEGDVDTQYF
NA,TRBD2,TRBJ2-1,TRBV7-3,TGTGCCAGCAGCTTAATGGGGACTAGCGGGAGTGAGCAGTTCTTC,CASSLMGTSGSEQFF
NA,NA,TRBJ2-1,TRBV9,TGTGCCAGCAGCGACCAGGCCGCTGCCCCCAATGAGCAGTTCTTC,CASSDQAAAPNEQFF
NA,NA,TRBJ1-2,TRBV30,TGTGCCTGGAGTGTAAACCCCAGGGACTATGGCTACACCTTC,CAWSVNPRDYGYTF
NA,NA,TRBJ2-7,TRBV29-1,TGCAGCTTCCGGTCCCAGGACACCGGCCCCTACGAGCAGTACTTC,CSFRSQDTGPYEQYF
NA,TRBD2,TRBJ2-1,TRBV6-1,TGTGCCAGCAGTACTCGGGAGCGGGGCAATGAGCAGTTCTTC,CASSTRERGNEQFF
NA,TRBD1,TRBJ1-5,TRBV4-2,TGTGCCAGCAGCCCAGAACAGGGGCAATGGAGCAATCAGCCCCAGCATTTT,CASSPEQGQWSNQPQHF